This TCR beta chain derives from a study of cytomegalovirus exposure and HLA in healthy donors (dated by TCRdb to between 2016 and 2019). General notes on the study: An earlier analysis of some 620 of the donors reported approximately 280 Gb of sequence data and around 100 million unique TCR beta sequences obtained from roughly 170 million T cells. An early release covering about 600 HLA-typed donors comprised approximately 300 gigabases of sequencing data and about 90 million unique TCR sequences. Among the roughly 410 genotyped donors, approximately 77% belonged to the genetic ancestry cluster associated with self-reported Caucasian donors. The study was designed to test whether signatures of past pathogen exposure could be identified by cataloging public T cell receptors. The study used immunosequencing to profile the T cell repertoires of more than 650 subjects and linked those repertoires to cytomegalovirus serostatus. In addition to the first cohort of 500 to 850 subjects, a separate validation cohort of about 120 different subjects was used. The study combined high-throughput TCR immunosequencing, statistical association of individual TCRs with disease status, and machine learning to predict cytomegalovirus infection status. A later analysis re-analyzed previously published TCR beta repertoires from 666 donors and added high-resolution HLA genotyping to study TCR occurrence patterns. The later analysis used no new phenotypic data to find candidate immune exposures, relying instead on TCR beta sequences and their occurrence across donors. An earlier analysis of roughly 580 of the donors used high-throughput TCR beta sequencing to judge whether each TCR beta V gene segment behaved as functional or pseudogenic. Donor age, sex, ethnicity and CMV serostatus were compiled together with the repertoire data. In a later genetic analysis, genome-wide SNP genotypes for 398 of the 666 donors were used, and that subset was treated as a discovery cohort. Every repertoire in the discovery cohort had been generated on one and the same sequencing platform. Class I and class II HLA loci were covered by the typing at four-digit resolution. The number of donors typed differed by locus, with roughly 629-640 for A, B, C, DRB1 and DQB1, around 500 for DQA1, some 570 for DPA1, and some 450 for DPB1. Several DR-DQ haplotypes were handled as single units for association and clustering, since linkage in the cohort was strong. Among roughly 400 genotyped donors of the cohort, an average of 235,054 unique TCR beta nucleotide sequences were sequenced per donor, around 20% of them non-productive. Overall results and qualifications from the work: A cluster of highly shared sequence variants was judged likely to represent a technical artifact of the sequencing pipeline. Because HLA typing was unavailable for some donors at each locus, only the typed subset was used in association tests. Most TCR sequences were observed very rarely across donors, whereas some public TCRs were present in many individuals. In a later analysis, several top co-occurrence clusters were reported to appear linked to parvovirus B19, influenza, CMV and Epstein-Barr virus. The cohort was sequenced for TCR beta chains only, and without alpha or paired-chain data the features that could be detected were limited. In a later genetic analysis, a missense DCLRE1C variant was associated with V-gene and J-gene trimming of TCR beta chains, and the association was replicated in an independent cohort. In an earlier analysis of approximately 590 of the donors, most TCR beta V segments appeared in productive rearrangements about 87% or about 30% of the time, broadly matching IMGT annotations. According to a later analysis, most CMV-associated TCR beta chains appeared to be HLA-restricted, and the HLA associations seemed to be driven largely by CMV exposure. In the study, approximately 160 TCR beta chains were listed as associated with cytomegalovirus. Because counts were too low, 15 to 20 rarely observed V segments, including chromosome 9 orphons, were excluded from the earlier analysis of 587 of the donors. In both the original and validation cohorts, the classifier was reported to diagnose cytomegalovirus status with high specificity and sensitivity. When HLA alleles, especially DR and DQ, strongly co-occurred, TCR associations were difficult to assign to individual alleles. Linkage disequilibrium might explain the correlated functional status among segregating V segments, but an unknown experimental factor could not be ruled out. Presence/absence analyses assumed roughly uniform sequencing depth across donors, an assumption that may not hold. Compared with the roughly 720-donor mean, donors in an Asian-associated ancestry cluster had fewer N-insertions in productive TCRs, according to a later genetic analysis. A few of the identified cytomegalovirus-associated TCR beta chains were confirmed in vitro to be specific for cytomegalovirus antigens. The authors suggested that the approach could potentially be extended to other disease states and immunological phenotypes. In a later analysis, HLA-associated TCR beta chains were found to be more clonally expanded and to have lower generation probabilities than equally common non-associated chains. A further reported finding was that TCR beta sequences accurately predicted the HLA-A and HLA-B alleles for most subjects in the first cohort. In a later analysis, TCR association rates were found to vary across HLA loci, with the most associated TCRs seen for DRB1 alleles and the fewest for HLA-C alleles. Specific HLA alleles were associated with about 17,000 TCR beta sequences at a false discovery rate of 0.05 in a later analysis. The 87-base-pair reads could not distinguish some IMGT-functional V segments, including TRBV6-2 and TRBV6-3, so those segments were excluded. Immune exposure information for the cohort was limited to CMV serostatus.

The cohort comprised approximately 700 healthy bone marrow donors. At the time of sampling, every cohort member was nominally healthy, though immune exposures that went unrecorded were likely present. The donor was CMV seropositive and was included in the group of 250 to 350 seropositive cohort members. Every donor gave a peripheral blood sample, and the peripheral blood mononuclear cells from that sample were used for TCR beta sequencing. Genomic DNA was extracted from the blood cell samples with the Qiagen DNeasy Blood Extraction Kit. Comments on this clone: Its specific antigen is unknown. Base quality data are lacking; no much larger clone is found one base away.

The library relied on the immunoSEQ multiplex PCR assay. For the multiplex PCR, a mixture combining 60 forward primers for TCR Vbeta segments and 13 reverse primers for TCR Jbeta segments was used. Amplification of the CDR3 region of rearranged TCR beta genes was performed with a multiplex PCR assay on genomic DNA. On the Illumina HiSeq System, the amplified TCR beta libraries were sequenced as 87-base-pair reads. The study's processing was this. Across the roughly 670 repertoires, a later analysis counted 80 million or so unique TCR beta chains, some 11 million of which were shared by at least two donors. A nearest-neighbor algorithm error-corrected the raw reads and collapsed the reads into unique sequences, merging closely related sequences to remove PCR and sequencing errors. CDR3 sequences were aligned to IMGT reference sequences to assign V, D and J gene segments. For a sequence to be retained, at least a six-nucleotide match to both a V gene segment and a J gene segment was required. Rearrangements were classified as productive when the CDR3 lacked stop codons and remained in frame with V and J, and all other rearrangements were classified as non-productive. CDR3 was defined according to IMGT convention as the region running from the second conserved V-encoded cysteine to the conserved J-encoded phenylalanine. The earlier analysis of fewer than 750 of the donors excluded sequences that lacked an unambiguous match to a single V gene segment. In an earlier analysis of several hundred of the donors, V segments were called functional above 56.7% productive rearrangements and were called segregating when the between-donor standard deviation exceeded 5%. To diagnose cytomegalovirus status from the catalog of TCR beta chain sequences, a statistical classification framework was built. A later analysis assigned V and J genes by comparing TCR nucleotide sequences with IMGT/GENE-DB human TR gene sequences. A later analysis assigned CDR3 sequences and most-parsimonious VDJ recombination scenarios with the TCRdist pipeline. In a later analysis, every TCR beta chain was defined by the combination of its CDR3 amino acid sequence and its V-gene family, and reads without a unique V-gene family were dropped. In a later analysis, approximately 590 highly shared, low-generation-probability nucleotide sequences were removed to address suspected cross-contamination and a sequencing artifact. In a later analysis, a clonal expansion index was calculated for each public chain from normalized within-repertoire ranks of inferred template counts. A later analysis computed generation probabilities with a VDJ recombination model fitted to out-of-frame rearrangements, and checked the results against IGoR. A later analysis scored TCR-TCR, TCR-HLA and TCR-CMV co-occurrence with hypergeometric tests, applying a repertoire-size bias correction to TCR pairs. In a later analysis, false discovery rates were estimated by permuting HLA or CMV assignments 20 times. In a later analysis, co-occurring TCRs were grouped using DBSCAN, with TCRdist sequence similarity added in when clustering inside HLA-allele-positive subsets. Repertoires with fewer than 30,000 or more than 120,000 public chains, plus five repertoires with anomalous nucleotide sharing, were excluded from co-occurrence clustering. What TCRdb holds here is the immuneACCESS table cut down to in-frame rearrangements. Part of the clones is not present; checked against another copy, under half of the missing clones reflect an unresolved V gene, and the others are unexplained. V, J and clone size are those of that table, while D and trimming were read from the DNA. The sample profile shows about 150,000 clones; about 80% of them were found once. The ten largest clones take up around 6.6% of the sample.

The germline V and J ends show losses of 2 bases and 2 bases respectively, and no gene match explains 6 bases of the junction. CDR1 and CDR2, looked up from the germline V gene, are KGHSH and LQKENI. The CDR3 holds 16 amino acids from the cysteine to the phenylalanine. The entry retains the CDR3 DNA only, 48 bases that are in frame from base 1. Source material: PBMCs. The TCR sequence derives from a woman aged 45-60 years in good health and CMV-seropositive. The receptor chain draws on TRBV18 and TRBJ2-3; 8 bases in the junction line up with TRBD1. The CDR3 region reads CASSPSAQGATDTQYF. The nucleotides read TGTGCCAGCTCACCAAGCGCCCAGGGGGCCACAGATACGCAGTATTTT. Here the CDR3 is joined to the reference TRBV18 and TRBJ2-3 genes, and the full variable domain is: NAGVMQNPRHLVRRRGQEARLRCSPMKGHSHVYWYRQLPEEGLKFMVYLQKENIIDESGMPKERFSAEFPKEGPSILRIQQVVRGDSAAYFCASSPSAQGATDTQYFGPGTRLTVL.